This is a list of T cell receptor beta chains from one sample in a study of T-cell reconstitution after alpha-beta-depleted transplantation in children. Each CDR3 protein gets one entry after TCRdb re-called the PCR reads with MiXCR. The table includes about 580,000 distinct CDR3 sequences, over 20% detected once. The source was PBMCs, collected before TCRalphabeta/CD19-depleted stem cell transplant. These receptor sequences come from a boy under three years old with Wiskott-Aldrich syndrome, due to receive a stem cell transplant. Both conserved end residues are part of each CDR3. Each record gives: D gene, V gene, clone size, J gene, CDR3 protein, CDR3 DNA. The D gene is left open where the match is weak. Expanded clones are given a class, and other clones once, few, many or no size at all.

-	TRBV6-4	-	TRBJ1-2	CASSNNGVGYTF	TGTGCCAGCAGCAACAACGGGGTTGGCTACACCTTC
-	TRBV10-1	-	TRBJ2-3	CASSGLLNTDTQYF	TGCGCCAGCAGTGGTTTACTCAACACAGATACGCAGTATTTT
-	TRBV4-2	-	TRBJ2-3	CASSQREATDTQYF	TGTGCCAGCAGCCAACGAGAGGCAACAGATACGCAGTATTTT
TRBD2	TRBV20-1	-	TRBJ2-1	CSAIRAGVGNEQFF	TGCAGTGCTATAAGAGCGGGAGTAGGCAATGAGCAGTTCTTC
-	TRBV10-3	many	TRBJ2-1	CAISVLAKNEQFF	TGTGCCATCAGTGTCCTAGCTAAAAATGAGCAGTTCTTC
-	TRBV6-1	-	TRBJ2-7	CASKTRGGYEQYF	TGTGCCAGCAAGACAAGGGGGGGATACGAGCAGTACTTC
TRBD1	TRBV20-1	-	TRBJ2-5	CSARDPQGAGETQYF	TGCAGTGCTAGAGACCCACAGGGGGCAGGGGAGACCCAGTACTTC
-	TRBV7-9	few	TRBJ2-5	CASSWGELKGETQYF	TGTGCCAGCAGCTGGGGAGAGTTGAAGGGAGAGACCCAGTACTTC
TRBD2	TRBV7-6	-	TRBJ2-5	CASSLGLAGSQETQYF	TGTGCCAGCAGCTTAGGACTAGCGGGATCCCAAGAGACCCAGTACTTC
-	TRBV12-3/TRBV12-4	few	TRBJ1-6	CASSFNGSPLHF	TGTGCCAGCAGTTTCAATGGTTCACCCCTCCACTTT
-	TRBV5-1	-	TRBJ2-7	CASSLIPGIYEQYF	TGCGCCAGCAGCTTGATCCCTGGGATCTACGAGCAGTACTTC
TRBD2	TRBV20-1	-	TRBJ2-5	CRARASGIGETQYF	TGCAGAGCTAGGGCTAGCGGGATTGGGGAGACCCAGTACTTC
TRBD2	TRBV7-8	-	TRBJ2-5	CASSLLGGSQETQYF	TGTGCCAGCAGCTTACTTGGCGGGAGCCAAGAGACCCAGTACTTC